This T cell receptor (beta chain) was profiled in a study of PD-1 blockade in classical Hodgkin lymphoma. This CDR3 has 11 amino acids. Trimming cost V 4 bases and J 2 bases, with 5 bases left between them. From germline, CDR1 is DFQATT and CDR2 SNEGSKA (reference sequence). Worth noting for this clone: Its antigen is not known.

Produced via immunoSEQ multiplex PCR; TCRdb's table is partial and in-frame only. The data contain about 28,000 clones, roughly 71% of them singletons. Study-wide results and limits: Complete responders' baseline diversity resembled that of newly diagnosed patients. By cycle point C4D1, TCR diversity had risen significantly in CD4+ cells (but not CD8+ cells). Factors driving the repertoire differences, possibly disease activity or prior therapy, remain undefined.

Each patient relapsed following autologous stem cell transplantation, and prior brentuximab vedotin exposure differed. The V and J genes are TRBV20-1 and TRBJ1-1; no definite D call. The receptor's source is a human donor with classical Hodgkin lymphoma. This sample comprised peripheral blood mononuclear cells (PBMCs), obtained before the second cycle of nivolumab. The DNA for the CDR3 is TGCAGTGCTAAATCTAACACTGAAGCTTTCTTT. Translating it yields CSAKSNTEAFF.